The 3 T cell receptor beta chains listed next were all sequenced from one sample in a study of blood T cell repertoires in COVID-19 (TCRdb year 2020). Libraries were made using the immunoSEQ multiplex PCR assay. The source is immuneACCESS, and TCRdb retained only in-frame sequences with V and J called. Part of the clones is not carried over; for the studies checked, unresolved V genes explain less than half of this, and the remainder is unexplained. The sample table lists fewer than 90,000 clones, approximately 90% of them with a count of one. The ten largest clones take up approximately 15% of the sample. The sample consisted of peripheral blood. These TCRs come from a male donor with acute or convalescent COVID-19.

The J gene is TRBJ2-7, the V gene TRBV19, with D perhaps TRBD1 (6 bases). This CDR3 has 15 amino acids. Germline V gene lookup returns CDR1 LNHDA and CDR2 SQIVND (reference sequence). V lost 3 bases and J lost 2, with 14 bases in between. This chain's CDR3 is CASSISDSGTYEQYF. In DNA, the CDR3 is TGTGCCAGTAGTATTTCGGACAGTGGGACCTACGAGCAGTACTTC.

V is TRBV2 and J is TRBJ1-2, with 9 bases that match TRBD1. The CDR3 covers 14 residues. Germline V lookup: CDR1 SNHLY, CDR2 FYNNEI. The trim removed 4 bases at V and 4 bases at J, leaving 4 bases unmatched. DNA for the CDR3: TGTGCCAGCAGTGCGCAGGGACAGGGCTATGGCTACACCTTC. This sequence encodes CASSAQGQGYGYTF.

This rearrangement joins TRBV7-3 to TRBJ1-1; D is perhaps TRBD1 (6 bases). The germline V gene has CDR1 SGHTA and CDR2 FQGTGA. The V and J ends lost 2 bases and 4 bases respectively, with 11 bases between them. The CDR3 consists of 14 residues. CDR3 in amino acids: CASSLAGGRTEAFF. The DNA of the CDR3 is TGTGCCAGCAGCTTAGCGGGGGGCCGCACTGAAGCTTTCTTT.